These T cell receptor beta chains were read from a single sample in a study of CD8 T cells in ankylosing spondylitis. TCRdb analysed the 5' RACE reads with MiXCR anew, one entry per CDR3 protein. The sample comprises some 700,000 distinct CDR3 sequences, around 20% of which are singletons, and under 20% rests with the top ten. The sample comprised blood, either unsorted or a sorted T cell fraction (not recorded which). The receptors shown here come from a male donor with ankylosing spondylitis. Each CDR3 is given with its conserved first and last residue. D genes are given only for firm matches. Clone size is not always given. Where it is, it says once, few, many or a class for expanded clones.

>NA|14|NA|TRBJ1-2|TRBV12-3/TRBV12-4
CASTQTSSNYGYTF
TGTGCCAGCACCCAGACTAGTTCTAACTATGGCTACACCTTC
>NA|13|NA|TRBJ2-7|TRBV4-3
CASSEDPGYEQYF
TGCGCCAGCAGCGAAGATCCAGGGTACGAGCAGTACTTC
>NA|16|NA|TRBJ1-1|TRBV5-4
CASSPQGQAQNTEAFF
TGTGCCAGCAGCCCCCAAGGGCAGGCGCAGAACACTGAAGCTTTCTTT
>NA|15|TRBD2|TRBJ2-7|TRBV7-2
CASSSAAGGPYEQYF
TGTGCCAGCAGCTCCGCAGCGGGAGGGCCCTACGAGCAGTACTTC
>NA|17|TRBD1|TRBJ1-4|TRBV6-1
CASKRTGGLGVREKLFF
TGTGCCAGCAAGAGGACAGGGGGACTTGGAGTTCGTGAAAAACTGTTTTTT
>few|13|NA|TRBJ1-2|TRBV29-1
CSVPTVWERGYTF
NA
>once|12|NA|TRBJ1-2|TRBV9
CASSVGGDGYTF
TGTGCCAGCAGCGTCGGGGGGGATGGCTACACCTTC
>NA|11|NA|TRBJ2-7|TRBV29-1
CSVVSSQAQYF
TGCAGCGTTGTTTCAAGCCAGGCTCAGTACTTC
>NA|15|TRBD2|TRBJ2-1|TRBV30
CAWTLTSGRAHEQFF
TGTGCCTGGACTCTGACTAGCGGGAGGGCCCATGAGCAGTTCTTC
>NA|16|TRBD2|TRBJ2-7|TRBV27
CASSTAQGLAIHEQYF
TGTGCCAGCAGTACCGCCCAGGGACTAGCTATACACGAGCAGTACTTC
>few|13|NA|TRBJ1-1|TRBV7-9
CASSFGGHFEAFF
TGTGCCAGCAGCTTTGGGGGGCACTTTGAAGCTTTCTTT
>few|12|NA|TRBJ1-1|TRBV11-3
CASSLSTIEAFF
TGTGCCAGCAGCCTATCCACCATTGAAGCTTTCTTT
>NA|14|NA|TRBJ1-5|TRBV2
CASRQGLSNQPQHF
TGTGCCAGCAGGCAGGGCCTAAGCAATCAGCCCCAGCATTTT
>many|15|TRBD2|TRBJ2-1|TRBV12-3/TRBV12-4
CASSFTAGAYNEQFF
TGTGCCAGCAGTTTTACGGCGGGGGCCTACAATGAGCAGTTCTTC
>few|15|NA|TRBJ2-3|TRBV4-1
CASSPAWGDVDTQYF
TGCGCCAGCAGCCCGGCTTGGGGGGATGTAGATACGCAGTATTTT
>NA|19|NA|TRBJ1-5|TRBV10-3
CAISEGPGAIGYSNQPQHF
TGTGCCATCAGTGAGGGGCCGGGAGCCATAGGGTATAGCAATCAGCCCCAGCATTTT
>few|16|TRBD1|TRBJ2-2|TRBV12-3/TRBV12-4
CASSPRDREVTGELFF
TGTGCCAGCAGTCCACGGGACAGGGAGGTGACCGGGGAGCTGTTTTTT
>many|14|NA|TRBJ1-1|TRBV7-8
CASSLVGPNTEAFF
TGTGCCAGCAGCTTAGTGGGGCCTAACACTGAAGCTTTCTTT
>few|14|NA|TRBJ1-1|TRBV7-9
CASSWRGENTEAFF
TGTGCCAGCAGCTGGCGGGGGGAGAACACTGAAGCTTTCTTT
>NA|13|NA|TRBJ1-2|TRBV7-2
CASSFHSGRGYTF
TGTGCCAGCAGCTTCCATAGCGGCCGTGGCTACACCTTC
>NA|12|NA|TRBJ2-7|TRBV11-1
CASSLRTDEQYF
TGTGCCAGCAGCCTACGGACCGACGAGCAGTACTTC
>few|15|TRBD2|TRBJ2-5|TRBV7-9
CASSLKLALEETQYF
TGTGCCAGCAGCCTCAAACTAGCGCTAGAGGAGACCCAGTACTTC
>few|15|NA|TRBJ1-2|TRBV5-1
CASSLVWGQENGYTF
TGCGCCAGCAGCTTGGTGTGGGGGCAGGAAAATGGCTACACCTTC
>few|15|TRBD1|TRBJ2-1|TRBV11-2
CASSAPGQGVNEQFF
TGTGCCAGCAGCGCCCCGGGACAGGGGGTCAATGAGCAGTTCTTC
>NA|18|TRBD2|TRBJ2-3|TRBV28
CASSTPSPGLKYTDTQYF
TGTGCCAGCAGTACACCCTCACCGGGACTAAAGTACACAGATACGCAGTATTTT
>few|16|NA|TRBJ2-2|TRBV7-9
CASPVGLASPDGELFF
TGTGCCAGCCCCGTAGGGCTAGCGTCTCCTGACGGGGAGCTGTTTTTT
>NA|11|NA|TRBJ2-1|TRBV24-1
CATATGNEQFF
TGTGCCACAGCGACGGGGAATGAGCAGTTCTTC
>NA|14|TRBD1|TRBJ2-7|TRBV6-5
CASSYRQGIAEQYF
TGTGCCAGCAGTTACAGACAGGGTATTGCCGAGCAGTACTTC
>many|14|NA|TRBJ2-2|TRBV12-3/TRBV12-4
CASTRGGGPGELFF
TGTGCCAGCACCCGAGGGGGGGGACCCGGGGAGCTGTTTTTT
>many|15|NA|TRBJ2-7|TRBV9
CASSVAGGQTYEQYF
TGTGCCAGCAGCGTAGCAGGCGGTCAGACCTACGAGCAGTACTTC
>few|17|TRBD2|TRBJ2-3|TRBV12-3/TRBV12-4
CASSLVLAGGLGDTQYF
TGTGCCAGCAGTTTAGTCCTAGCGGGAGGGTTAGGAGATACGCAGTATTTT
>few|13|NA|TRBJ2-1|TRBV5-1
CASSLADGHRQFF
TGCGCCAGCAGCTTGGCCGACGGGCACAGGCAGTTCTTC
>few|15|TRBD2|TRBJ2-3|TRBV5-1
CASSSRLAEADTQYF
TGCGCCAGCAGCTCCCGACTAGCCGAGGCAGATACGCAGTATTTT
>NA|13|NA|TRBJ1-1|TRBV13
CASSLRQVFEAFF
TGTGCCAGCAGCTTAAGACAGGTGTTCGAAGCTTTCTTT
>NA|14|NA|TRBJ2-6|TRBV24-1
CATSDGSGANVLTF
TGTGCCACCAGTGACGGGTCTGGGGCCAACGTCCTGACTTTC
>few|15|TRBD2|TRBJ2-1|TRBV4-1
CASSFGTTQPEEQFF
TGCGCCAGCAGCTTCGGGACTACCCAACCGGAGGAGCAGTTCTTC
>NA|12|NA|TRBJ1-2|TRBV29-1
CSVEGRGDGYTF
TGCAGCGTTGAAGGTAGAGGGGATGGCTACACCTTC
>NA|16|NA|TRBJ1-5|TRBV12-3/TRBV12-4
CASSLAQSGSGQPQHF
TGTGCCAGCAGTTTAGCGCAGTCGGGTTCTGGGCAGCCCCAGCATTTT
>NA|15|NA|TRBJ1-1|TRBV9
CASSVGSLMNTEAFF
TGTGCCAGCAGCGTAGGGTCTCTAATGAACACTGAAGCTTTCTTT
>NA|13|NA|TRBJ2-5|TRBV29-1
CSVDLLGSETQYF
TGCAGCGTTGATTTACTAGGAAGCGAGACCCAGTACTTC
>few|12|NA|TRBJ2-7|TRBV20-1
CSATEGSYEQYF
TGCAGTGCTACGGAGGGAAGTTACGAGCAGTACTTC
>few|18|TRBD1|TRBJ2-6|TRBV29-1
CSVSGTGAAPTGANVLTF
TGCAGCGTTTCCGGGACAGGGGCAGCCCCCACTGGGGCCAACGTCCTGACTTTC
>NA|17|TRBD2|TRBJ2-2|TRBV7-8
CASSSGASGANTGELFF
TGTGCCAGCAGCTCCGGGGCTAGCGGGGCGAACACCGGGGAGCTGTTTTTT
>NA|14|NA|TRBJ2-1|TRBV9
CASSPFGSGNEQFF
TGTGCCAGCAGCCCGTTTGGTTCGGGAAATGAGCAGTTCTTC
>NA|15|TRBD1|TRBJ2-2|TRBV7-2
CASSSPQGADGELFF
TGTGCCAGCAGCTCTCCACAGGGGGCGGACGGGGAGCTGTTTTTT
>few|16|NA|TRBJ2-2|TRBV20-1
CSARDSNPANTGELFF
TGCAGTGCTAGAGATAGTAACCCCGCGAACACCGGGGAGCTGTTTTTT
>NA|13|NA|TRBJ2-2|TRBV6-2/TRBV6-3
CAGRTGNTGELFF
TGTGCCGGGCGGACTGGGAACACCGGGGAGCTGTTTTTT
>few|17|TRBD2|TRBJ2-3|TRBV9
CASSATGLAGSTDTQYF
TGTGCCAGCAGCGCCACGGGACTAGCGGGGTCCACAGATACGCAGTATTTT
>once|16|NA|TRBJ2-2|TRBV5-1
CASSLAPATLTGELFF
TGCGCCAGCAGCTTGGCGCCAGCCACCCTCACCGGGGAGCTGTTTTTT
>many|15|NA|TRBJ2-2|TRBV20-1
CSAEREPSYTGELFF
TGCAGTGCAGAGAGGGAGCCTAGTTACACCGGGGAGCTGTTTTTT
>NA|14|TRBD2|TRBJ2-2|TRBV29-1
CSGRLAGNTGELFF
TGCAGCGGTCGACTAGCGGGGAACACCGGGGAGCTGTTTTTT
>many|18|NA|TRBJ2-7|TRBV15
CATSRDPRQGRISYEQYF
TGTGCCACCAGCAGAGATCCTCGCCAGGGGCGTATTTCCTACGAGCAGTACTTC
>NA|15|NA|TRBJ1-2|TRBV7-8
CASSSATTINYGYTF
TGTGCCAGCAGCTCGGCCACCACAATTAACTATGGCTACACCTTC
>NA|16|TRBD2|TRBJ2-3|TRBV6-2/TRBV6-3
CASSYPSGRPSDTQYF
TGTGCCAGCAGTTACCCTAGCGGGAGGCCCTCAGATACGCAGTATTTT
>NA|13|NA|TRBJ2-1|TRBV29-1
CSVGQSSYNEQFF
TGCAGCGTCGGACAGAGCTCCTACAATGAGCAGTTCTTC
>NA|15|NA|TRBJ2-7|TRBV6-2/TRBV6-3
CASRTSAGYRYEQYF
TGTGCCAGCAGAACCTCGGCGGGGTATAGGTACGAGCAGTACTTC
>NA|16|NA|TRBJ1-2|TRBV12-3/TRBV12-4
CASSTSSGTLNYGYTF
TGTGCCAGCAGTACCAGTTCGGGGACATTGAACTATGGCTACACCTTC